Listed here is a single T cell receptor (beta chain). The antigen is undetermined. The data stem from a study of shared clonotypes between healthy human individuals. Study-wide points: The study sampled only blood, and tissue repertoires likely differ. Shared clonotypes: approximately 5.3% naive CD4, roughly 4% naive CD8, roughly 2.2% memory CD4, 0.4% to 0.45% memory CD8.

CD45RA-negative memory and CD45RA+ naive subsets were split from the CD4+ cells. Original processing notes: ImmunoSEQ gave junction-only sequences without quality scores, so filtering differed. Using immunoSEQ multiplex PCR, the repertoire was profiled, and TCRdb retains in-frame clones only, with some absent. That table supplies the V and J calls and clone size; D and trimming were determined from the DNA. The sample shows about 680,000 clones, approximately 79% of them seen only once. The TCR comes from a woman aged 25 to 39 in good health. Sample: memory CD4+ T cells sorted from blood. Regarding subset: CD45RA-negative fraction.

As DNA, the CDR3 is TGCGCCAGCAGGTCGACAGGGACTGGAAACACCATATATTTT. Translation: CASRSTGTGNTIYF. V and J are TRBV4-1 and TRBJ1-3; 7 positions match TRBD1. The trim removed 6 bases at V and 2 bases at J, leaving 4 bases unmatched. Germline V CDR1 and CDR2: MGHRA, YSYEKL. The CDR3 loop spans 14 amino acids.